This T cell receptor beta chain was profiled in a study of OX40 agonist ivuxolimab in advanced cancers. Sequencing was performed with immunoSEQ multiplex PCR; in TCRdb, only in-frame clones are kept and a portion is missing. The repertoire holds 75,000 to 80,000 clones, with around 82% as singletons. This CDR3 comprises 16 residues. Trimming removed 3 bases at V and 1 base at J, with 14 bases between. The germline V gene encodes CDR1 SGDLS and CDR2 YYNGEE. The TCR was taken from an adult with an advanced solid tumor such as melanoma, head and neck, liver or kidney cancer. Specimen: CD4+ or CD8+ T cells sorted from blood, collected in a trial of the OX40 agonist ivuxolimab. This sequence joins TRBV9 and TRBJ2-1; perhaps D is TRBD1 or TRBD2 (7 bases each). The CDR3 region has the DNA TGTGCCAGCAGCGCTCGACAGGGAGGGTCCTACAATGAGCAGTTCTTC. Protein product: CASSARQGGSYNEQFF.